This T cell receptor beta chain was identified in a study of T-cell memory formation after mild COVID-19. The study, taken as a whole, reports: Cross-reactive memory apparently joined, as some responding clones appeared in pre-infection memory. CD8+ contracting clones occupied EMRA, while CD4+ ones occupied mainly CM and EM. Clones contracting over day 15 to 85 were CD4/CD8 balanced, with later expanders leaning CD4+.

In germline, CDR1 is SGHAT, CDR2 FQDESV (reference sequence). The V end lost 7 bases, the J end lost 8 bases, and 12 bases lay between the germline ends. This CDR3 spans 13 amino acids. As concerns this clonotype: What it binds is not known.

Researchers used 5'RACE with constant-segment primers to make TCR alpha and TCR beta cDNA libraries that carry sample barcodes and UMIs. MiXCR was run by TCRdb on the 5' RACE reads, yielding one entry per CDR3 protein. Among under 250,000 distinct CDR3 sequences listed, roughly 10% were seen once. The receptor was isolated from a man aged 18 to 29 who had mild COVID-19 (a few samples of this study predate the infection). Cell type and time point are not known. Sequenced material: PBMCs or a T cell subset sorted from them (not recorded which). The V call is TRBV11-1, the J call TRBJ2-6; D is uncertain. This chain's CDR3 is CASTFGSPNVLTF. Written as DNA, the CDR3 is TGTGCCAGCACCTTTGGATCTCCCAACGTCCTGACTTTC. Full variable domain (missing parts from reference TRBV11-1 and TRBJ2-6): EAEVAQSPRYKITEKSQAVAFWCDPISGHATLYWYRQILGQGPELLVQFQDESVVDDSQLPKDRFSAERLKGVDSTLKIQPAELGDSAMYLCASTFGSPNVLTFGAGSRLTVL.